This T cell receptor (beta chain) was recovered during a study of CXCR3-negative and CXCR3-positive naive CD8 T cells. General study points: Cryopreservation partially decreased CXCR3 expression, and most assays used fresh PBMCs. Memory CD8+ T cell repertoires were far less diverse than both naive subsets. CXCR3-positive naive cells carried more hydrophobic TRB CDR3s than CXCR3-negative naive cells did. Whereas memory cells differed, naive CXCR3-negative and CXCR3-positive cells shared similar TRBV-TRBJ usage.

The CDR3 sequence is 12 residues long. Germline V gives CDR1 SGHTA, CDR2 FQGNSA. The TRB libraries of cDNA were built by UMI-labeled 5' RACE. TCRdb re-called the 5' RACE reads; every CDR3 protein appears as one record, without DNA. The sample data list approximately 100,000 distinct CDR3 sequences. CD45RO-CCR7+CD27+CD95- defined naive CD8+ T cells. Concerning this clonotype itself: The antigen is not known.

The sequence came from a human donor in good health. Some clones in this sample may be carry-over from other donors' samples. The chain combines TRBV7-2 with TRBJ2-3. Sequencing used naive CXCR3+ CD8+ T cells from blood. Subset here: CD45RO-CCR7+CD27+CD95- naive CD8+ T cells expressing CXCR3 (TNR3+). The CDR3 here is CASSFSTDTQYF.